These 9 T cell receptor beta chains share one sample of origin, sequenced in a study of early T cells in non-severe SARS-CoV-2 infection (dated by TCRdb to the early 2020s). The library was obtained by 5' RACE. These reads were obtained on a NextSeq 500. TCRdb took the public reads, trimmed them with fastp at Q25, ran MiXCR for clone calling and kept in-frame beta chains. Rows merge per CDR3 protein into single entries with the most common DNA and genes. This sample has 25,000 to 35,000 distinct CDR3 sequences in its table, and around 3% of those were observed once. Roughly 0.7% of the sample goes to the ten largest clones. The sequenced material came from whole blood. The receptor set was obtained from an adult who was a healthcare worker with PCR-confirmed SARS-CoV-2 infection or an uninfected control (not recorded which).

In this sample, this clonotype turned up many times. The chain couples TRBV6-6 to TRBJ2-7; 10 bases agree with TRBD1. CDR3 length equals 15 residues. Germline CDR1 reads MNHNY; CDR2 reads SVGAGI (reference sequence). V lost 5 bases and J lost 2; bases outside the gene matches: 6. The CDR3 nucleotides are TGTGCCAGCAGTCCCGGGACAGGGGTCGCCTACGAGCAGTACGTC. Translating it yields CASSPGTGVAYEQYV.

The chain links TRBV7-8 to TRBJ2-2; D is ambiguous. Trimming shortened V by 5 bases and J by 3 bases, and 13 bases separated the two germline ends. Germline CDR1 SGHVS, CDR2 FQNEAQ. This CDR3 comprises 15 residues. Written as DNA, the CDR3 is TGTGCCAGCAGCCCCGGCCACATATACACCGGGGAGCTGTTTTTT. Protein: CASSPGHIYTGELFF.

This clonotype is termed medium-sized. V and J are TRBV7-6 and TRBJ2-3; D unresolved. V was shortened by 4 bases and J by 4 bases, with 9 bases between the two germline ends. The CDR3 sequence is 13 residues long. The germline gives CDR1 SGHVS, CDR2 FNYEAQ. DNA for the CDR3: TGTGCCAGCAGCTCAGTTCGTGCAGATACGCAGTATTTT. Protein: CASSSVRADTQYF.

This clonotype was counted at least ten times. The CDR3 DNA is TGTGCCAGCAGCAGAACCGGGACAGGGGGCGTCACTGAAGCTTTCTTT. Its translation: CASSRTGTGGVTEAFF. The rearrangement joins TRBV6-5 to TRBJ1-1, with TRBD1 matching 12 bases. The length of the CDR3 is 16 residues. Germline V gives CDR1 MNHEY, CDR2 SVGAGI. V shed 6 bases and J 4 bases; nucleotides not matched to a gene: 9.

The CDR3 region is CASTLGGENEQFF. The CDR3 nucleotides read TGTGCCAGCACCCTGGGGGGGGAGAATGAGCAGTTCTTC. The V call is TRBV12-3 or TRBV12-4, the J call TRBJ2-1; 7 bases agree with TRBD2. V was clipped by 7 bases and J by 7 bases; unmatched bases: 7. The CDR3 runs 13 residues.

This clonotype was counted ten times or more. The CDR3 region has the DNA TGTGCCAGCAGTGGGGACAGGGGGCGGTACAATGAGCAGTTCTTC. Its translation: CASSGDRGRYNEQFF. The chain is built from TRBV2 and TRBJ2-1; 12 nucleotides match TRBD1. Germline values: CDR1 SNHLY, CDR2 FYNNEI. CDR3 size: 15 residues. The V gene end was trimmed by 4 bases and the J gene end by 4 bases; junction bases not matched to a gene: 2.

The chain uses TRBV7-3 and TRBJ2-1; TRBD2 agrees at 8 bases. Germline V gene data show CDR1 as SGHTA and CDR2 as FQGTGA. The CDR3 has 16 amino acids. J gave up 10 bases and V 1 base, and 12 bases lay outside the gene matches. CDR3 nucleotide sequence: TGTGCCAGCAGCTTAAGTCTAGCGGGTGGGGATAACGAGCAGTTCTTC. Translation gives CASSLSLAGGDNEQFF.

This clonotype appeared many times. The chain is built from TRBV7-2 and TRBJ2-5; a weak D match, TRBD1 (5 bases). This CDR3 is built from 14 residues. Germline-derived CDR1 and CDR2 are SGHTA and FQGNSA. V lost 1 base to trimming and J lost 1 base, with 7 bases between them. CDR3 nucleotides: TGTGCCAGCAGCTTAGGGGGCAGCCAAGAGACCCAGTACTTC. As protein: CASSLGGSQETQYF.

This clonotype occurred many times. This chain uses TRBV24-1 with TRBJ1-3, with TRBD1 matching over 9 bases. The CDR3 is 15 residues long. The V segment lost 6 bases and the J segment 4 bases; nucleotides outside the gene matches: 6. Germline values: CDR1 KGHDR, CDR2 SFDVKD. The CDR3 DNA reads as TGTGCCACCAGTTCGGGACAGGGATCCGGAAACACCATATATTTT. Translated, it gives CATSSGQGSGNTIYF.